This T cell receptor (beta chain) appears in the sequencing data of a study of T-cell memory formation after mild COVID-19. TCRdb reprocessed the 5' RACE reads with MiXCR, giving one entry per CDR3 protein. Of 470,000 or so distinct CDR3 sequences listed, over 15% are singletons. Findings and limits, study-wide: CD4/CD8 balance held among clones contracting day 15 to 85, and later expanders leaned CD4+. Researchers report contracting CD4+ clones mostly in CM and EM, with CD8+ clones in EMRA.

The CDR3 consists of 18 residues. Per germline, CDR1 LGHNA and CDR2 YSLEER. The V end was cut by 0 bases, the J end by 1 base, with 17 bases between. This clonotype was seen only a few times. Antigen specificity is unknown. The chain links TRBV4-3 to TRBJ2-3; D perhaps matches TRBD2 (5 bases). Source material: PBMCs or a T cell subset sorted from them (not recorded which). The clonotype comes from an adult woman who had mild COVID-19 (a few samples of this study predate the infection). Cell type and time point are not known. The CDR3 loop is CASSQEFDYWRGTDTQYF. The CDR3 DNA reads TGCGCCAGCAGCCAAGAATTTGATTACTGGCGGGGCACAGATACGCAGTATTTT.